In its sample, the clone carrying this TCR beta chain was seen a few times. The target antigen is unknown. This sample stems from a study of T cell repertoires in cytomegalovirus infection. Using its own MiXCR run on the reads, TCRdb lists one record per CDR3 protein. The data hold 650,000 to 900,000 distinct CDR3 sequences, with approximately 32% observed a single time. Deletions cut 5 bases from V and 6 bases from J, with 19 bases between. The germline V gene has CDR1 SEHNR and CDR2 FQNEAQ (reference sequence). This CDR3 comprises 16 residues. The source material was cultured CD8+ T cells from PBMCs, sampled from culture after CMV antigen stimulation. The source is a human donor in good health (CMV status not recorded). Some clones in this sample may be carry-over from other donors' samples. The chain uses TRBV7-9 and TRBJ2-2; TRBD1 might be the D (6 bases). The CDR3 protein is CASSDTDRPIPGELFF. DNA of the CDR3: TGTGCCAGCAGCGACACCGACAGGCCTATCCCCGGGGAGCTGTTTTTT.